Following are 8 T cell receptor beta chains from one sample sequenced in a study of blood T cells in healthy people across ages (dated by TCRdb to about 2015). The library was prepared using 5' RACE. The data were produced on an Illumina HiSeq 2500. A second PCR of 7 to 11 cycles was performed with a sample-barcoded 5' primer and a J-beta primer mix. The public reads were reanalyzed by TCRdb: fastp trimming at Q25, MiXCR alignment, in-frame beta chains only. Rows with a matching CDR3 protein are joined into one entry that keeps the most common DNA and genes. This sample has 2 million or so distinct CDR3 sequences in its table, and approximately 50% of those were observed once. The ten largest clones represent around 2.1% of the sample. The sample comprised blood. These receptors originate from a woman aged 40 to 55 in good health.

This clonotype was counted a few times. This chain joins TRBV20-1 and TRBJ1-1, with D perhaps matching TRBD1 (5 bases). V was trimmed by 6 bases and J by 1 base, leaving 9 bases between them. Germline V CDR1 and CDR2: DFQATT, SNEGSKA (reference sequence). The CDR3 loop spans 12 amino acids. The CDR3 sequence: CSAPGGNTEAFF. In nucleotides, the CDR3 is TGCAGTGCCCCGGGGGGGAACACTGAAGCTTTCTTT.

Remarks on this clonotype: Its ends do not fully match the called genes, so a read error is possible. Written as DNA, the CDR3 is TGCGCCAGCAGCTTGGCCGGGACAGGGGGTAACAATGAGCAGCTCTTC. Translating gives CASSLAGTGGNNEQLF. V gene TRBV5-1 combines with J gene TRBJ2-1; TRBD1 matches 11 bases. CDR1 and CDR2 (germline): SGHRS, YFSETQ. This CDR3 is 16 amino acids long. The variable domain in full, with the rest retrieved from reference TRBV5-1 and TRBJ2-1, is KAGVTQTPRYLIKTRGQQVTLSCSPISGHRSVSWYQQTPGQGLQFLFEYFSETQRNKGNFPGRFSGRQFSNSRSEMNVSTLELGDSALYLCASSLAGTGGNNEQLFGPGTRLTVL.

The rearrangement uses TRBV7-9 and TRBJ2-1, with 10 bases matching TRBD2. V gave up 6 bases and J gave up 8 bases; unmatched junction bases: 10. In germline, CDR1 is SEHNR, CDR2 FQNEAQ (reference sequence). The length of the CDR3 is 15 residues. CDR3 loop: CASSISGGPQYEQFF. The DNA of the CDR3 is TGTGCCAGCAGTATTAGCGGGGGGCCTCAGTATGAGCAGTTCTTC.

The chain employs TRBV24-1 and TRBJ2-1, with a weak D call TRBD1 (6 bases). V dropped 3 bases and J dropped 4 bases, with 30 bases sitting between them. Germline V gives CDR1 KGHDR, CDR2 SFDVKD. CDR3 size: 21 residues. In DNA, the CDR3 is TGTGCCACCAGTGATCCATCAATCGAGACAGGCATCTTTGGGGAATACAATGAGCAGTTCTTC. Its protein is CATSDPSIETGIFGEYNEQFF.

This clonotype appeared a few times. This chain links TRBV12-3 or TRBV12-4 with TRBJ2-5; 8 bases agree with TRBD1. The DNA end lines up better with TRBJ2-7; the J call may be wrong. This CDR3 contains 14 residues. CDR3 nucleotides: TGTGCCAGCAGTTACTCGAACAGGGGGAACGAGCAGTACTTC. This sequence encodes CASSYSNRGNEQYF.

The genes are TRBV20-1 and TRBJ2-4, with 8 bases lining up with TRBD1. Unmatched junction bases numbered 11, after V lost 6 bases and J lost 13 bases. This CDR3 has 12 amino acids. Germline assignment: CDR1 DFQATT and CDR2 SNEGSKA (reference sequence). CDR3 residues: CSAWDRSYGQYF. The CDR3 bases are TGCAGTGCGTGGGACAGGTCCTACGGGCAGTACTTC.

The sample holds a few counts of this clonotype. DNA of the CDR3: TGCAGCGTTGAACCCGGGGCAGGGGGGGAGACCCAGTACTTC. The encoded protein is CSVEPGAGGETQYF. This sequence joins TRBV29-1 and TRBJ2-5; D is possibly TRBD1 (7 bases). This CDR3 comprises 14 residues. The V gene lost 2 bases and the J gene lost 5 bases, with 15 bases spanning the gap. In germline, CDR1 is SQVTM, CDR2 ANQGSEA.

The table lists this clonotype with a few counts. The genes are TRBV7-3 and TRBJ2-5; maybe TRBD1 (5 bases). V lost 0 bases and J 5 bases, leaving 13 bases between the germline ends. In germline, CDR1 is SGHTA, CDR2 FQGTGA. The CDR3 sequence is 15 residues long. CDR3 loop: CASSLTYQQGETQYF. The CDR3 coding sequence is TGTGCCAGCAGCTTAACGTACCAGCAGGGTGAGACCCAGTACTTC.